The entry below gives a single T cell receptor (beta chain) sequence along with its context. This clonotype has only a few counts. This clone's antigen is unknown. No clone much larger than this one lies a single base away; base qualities are absent. The CDR3 covers 14 residues, taking in both the cysteine and the phenylalanine. Just the 42-base CDR3 DNA is kept, in frame starting at base 1. V loses 4 bases, J loses 5 bases, and the germline ends lie 14 bases apart. CDR1 and CDR2, per the germline V gene, are SNHLY and FYNNEI. The sample belongs to a study of early T cells in non-severe SARS-CoV-2 infection (TCRdb year 2021). In the study overall: Bulk RNA from unsorted whole blood was used for TCR sequencing, so alpha and beta chains could not be paired. General study outcomes and caveats: VDJdb matching was skewed toward anti-spike CD8 responses and likely underestimated virus-specific expansions by missing private and CD4 specificities.

The library came from 5' RACE. Sequencing instrument: NextSeq 500. Unique molecular identifiers were attached to individual cDNA molecules in the TCR library protocol so that sequencing error and PCR bias could be corrected. Sequencing covered both TCR alpha and beta chains, and within each sample the abundances of alpha and beta sequences were tightly co-correlated. The authors' pipeline ran thus. Decombinator V4 was used to annotate TCR sequences for V gene, J gene and CDR3. Expanded TCRs were defined as changing significantly between any two time points under a Poisson model with p below 0.0001. TCR abundances were normalised to the total number of TCRs sequenced per sample and expressed as counts per million. TRAV1-2 paired with TRAJ12, TRAJ20 or TRAJ33 defined MAIT TCRs, while TRAV10 paired with TRAJ18 defined iNKT TCRs. A search of VDJdb, accessed on 1 November 2021, was run for TCRs annotated to CMV, EBV and SARS-CoV-2, with TCRs annotated for multiple antigens excluded. TCRdb cleaned the public reads at Q25 with fastp, built clones with MiXCR and kept in-frame beta chains. Each entry is one CDR3 protein sequence, shown with its most common DNA and genes. TCRdb's processing, not the authors', yielded these V and J calls. The sample yields around 56,000 distinct CDR3 sequences; about 12% were counted once. Around a tenth of the sample is held by the ten biggest clonotypes.

This was a case-control study nested in a cohort of healthcare workers in London, UK, who had nasopharyngeal swab PCR tests and blood samples taken every week. Between 23 and 31 March 2020, the week of the UK lockdown, healthcare workers were enrolled and then followed up weekly for as long as 16 weeks. This clonotype originated in an adult who was a healthcare worker with PCR-confirmed SARS-CoV-2 infection or an uninfected control (not recorded which). This chain is built from TRBV2 and TRBJ1-1; TRBD1 is a weak D gene call, 5 bases matching. Material: whole blood, obtained at baseline. The nucleotide sequence reads TGTGCCAGCAGTGGACTGGGACGGGGTACTGAAGCTTTCTTT. Its protein is CASSGLGRGTEAFF.